This T cell receptor (beta chain) emerged from a study of control samples from healthy donors and cancer patients. The CDR3 spans 13 residues. V gave up 1 base and J gave up 3 bases, with 3 bases separating them. Germline-derived CDR1 and CDR2 are MNHNS and SASEGT. TCRdb keeps only in-frame clones here, not all; method: immunoSEQ multiplex PCR. The sample contains some 89,000 clones, approximately 87% of which appear only once. The gene calls are TRBV6-1 and TRBJ2-2; D gene unclear. This TCR came from a woman in her thirties or forties in good health. The specimen sequenced was blood. The CDR3 coding sequence is TGTGCCAGCAGTGAAGGGGACACCGGGGAGCTGTTTTTT. As protein: CASSEGDTGELFF.